The clone carrying this TCR beta chain was observed a handful of times. Its antigen is unknown. This sample stems from a study of identical twins. Study results and limitations: The more abundant beta clonotypes in cord blood had fewer insertions, and memory repertoires did not show this. Beta out-of-frame sequences showed weaker excess twin sharing. Out-of-frame alpha sequences that twins shared showed excess low generation probability. There was more out-of-frame TCR alpha sharing in monozygotic twins than models estimated.

Germline loops: CDR1 SGHTA, CDR2 FQGNSA. Trimming shortened V by 5 bases and J by 7 bases, and 17 bases separated the two germline ends. The CDR3 loop spans 14 amino acids. MiXCR, run by TCRdb on the 5' RACE reads, gives a single entry per CDR3 protein. The sample carries roughly 570,000 distinct CDR3 sequences, 9.5% to 10% recorded once. Another study also made use of these data, one on yellow fever vaccine responses in identical twins.

The source is a woman younger than 35 in good health. The source material was PBMCs. The genes are TRBV7-2 and TRBJ2-5; D may match TRBD1 or TRBD2 (5 bases each). The CDR3 is CASSETQGRGTQYF. The CDR3 nucleotides are TGTGCCAGCAGCGAAACTCAGGGCCGGGGGACCCAGTACTTC. Combining the CDR3 with reference TRBV7-2 and TRBJ2-5 gives the whole variable domain GAGVSQSPSNKVTEKGKDVELRCDPISGHTALYWYRQSLGQGLEFLIYFQGNSAPDKSGLPSDRFSAERTGGSVSTLTIQRTQQEDSAVYLCASSETQGRGTQYFGPGTRLLVL.